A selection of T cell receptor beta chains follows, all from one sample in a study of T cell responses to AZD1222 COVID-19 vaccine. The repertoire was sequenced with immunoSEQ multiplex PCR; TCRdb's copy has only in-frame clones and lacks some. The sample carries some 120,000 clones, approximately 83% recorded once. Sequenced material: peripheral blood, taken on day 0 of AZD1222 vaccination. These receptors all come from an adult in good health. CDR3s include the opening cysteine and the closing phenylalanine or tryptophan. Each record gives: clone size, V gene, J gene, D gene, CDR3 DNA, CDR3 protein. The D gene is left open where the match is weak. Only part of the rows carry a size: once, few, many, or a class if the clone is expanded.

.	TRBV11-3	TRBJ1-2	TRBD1	TGTGCCAGCAGCTTAGGACGTTGGGGACAGCCTAAAGAGGACTATGGCTACACCTTC	CASSLGRWGQPKEDYGYTF
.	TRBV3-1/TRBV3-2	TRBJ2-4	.	TGTGCCAGCCAGGCGGCGAGGATTCAGTACTTC	CASQAARIQYF
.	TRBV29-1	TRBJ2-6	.	TGCAGCGTCTCGGGGGCCAACGTCCTGACTTTC	CSVSGANVLTF
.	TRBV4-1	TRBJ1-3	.	TGCGCCAGCAGCCACCCTTCCGCCGGGCCTTGGGATGGAAACACCATATATTTT	CASSHPSAGPWDGNTIYF
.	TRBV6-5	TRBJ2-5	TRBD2	TGTGCCAGCAGTTACCGGGGACTAGCGGGGGTAGAGACCCAGTACTTC	CASSYRGLAGVETQYF
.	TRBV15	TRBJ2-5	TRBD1	TGTGCCACCAGCCCGGGACAGGGGTTCCAAGAGACCCAGTACTTC	CATSPGQGFQETQYF
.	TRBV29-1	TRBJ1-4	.	TGCAGCGTTGGGTTTGGGGGTGACGAAAAACTGTTTTTT	CSVGFGGDEKLFF
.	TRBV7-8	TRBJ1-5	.	TGTGCCAGCAGCCCCGACAGCCCGAATCAGCCCCAGCATTTT	CASSPDSPNQPQHF
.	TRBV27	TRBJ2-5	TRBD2	TGTGCCAGCATCCCTAGCGGGAGTAATCAGGAGACCCAGTACTTC	CASIPSGSNQETQYF
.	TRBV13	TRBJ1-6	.	TGTGCCAGCAGCTTGCCGGGTCCAAATTCACCCCTCCACTTT	CASSLPGPNSPLHF
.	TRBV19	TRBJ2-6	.	TGTGCCAGTAGTGGGCGAGGGGGTACTGGGGCCAACGTCCTGACTTTC	CASSGRGGTGANVLTF
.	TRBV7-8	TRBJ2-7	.	TGTGCCAGCAGCCCAACAGGGTACGAGCAGTACTTC	CASSPTGYEQYF
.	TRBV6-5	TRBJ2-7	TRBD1	TGTGCCAGCAGTTCGGGACAGGGTGGGAAGCAGTACTTC	CASSSGQGGKQYF
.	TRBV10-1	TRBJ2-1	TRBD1	TGCGCCAGCAGCCCGGGACAGGGGCACAATGAGCAGTTCTTC	CASSPGQGHNEQFF
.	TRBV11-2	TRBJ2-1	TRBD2	TGTGCCAGCAGGGGGACTAGCGGGAACAATGAGCAGTTCTTC	CASRGTSGNNEQFF
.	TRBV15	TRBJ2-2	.	TGTGCCACCAGCACAGGAACCGGGGAGCTGTTTTTT	CATSTGTGELFF
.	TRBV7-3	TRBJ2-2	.	TGTGCCAGCAGCCGGGAAGGGGTCGGAACCGGGGAGCTGTTTTTT	CASSREGVGTGELFF
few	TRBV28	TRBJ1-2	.	TGTGCCAGCAGTACCCCCGGCGGGGGATTCTATGGCTACACCTTC	CASSTPGGGFYGYTF
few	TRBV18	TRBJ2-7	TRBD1	TGTGCCAGCTCACTTCCGGGACAGGGGGCCTTACGACAGTACTTC	CASSLPGQGALRQYF
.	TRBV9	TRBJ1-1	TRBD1	TGTGCCAGCAGCGCTCCGGGCAGGGGGATATCTGAAGCTTTCTTT	CASSAPGRGISEAFF
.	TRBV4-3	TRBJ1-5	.	TGCGCCAGCAGCCAAGATAGACAGCCTCTTCAGCCCCAGCATTTT	CASSQDRQPLQPQHF
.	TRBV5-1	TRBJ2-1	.	TGCGCCAGGACCCCCGAGGGGCAGTTCTTC	CARTPEGQFF
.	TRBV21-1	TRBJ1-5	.	TGTGCCAGCAGCAAACCCGTGGCCCGGGGACAGGGGGCTCATCAGCCCCAGCATTTT	CASSKPVARGQGAHQPQHF
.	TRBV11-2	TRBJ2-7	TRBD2	TGTGCCAGCAGCTTAGACCGGGGGGCCTACGAGCAGTACTTC	CASSLDRGAYEQYF
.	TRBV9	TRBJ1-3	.	TGTGCCAGCAGCGTAACCCCATGGTCTGGAAACACCATATATTTT	CASSVTPWSGNTIYF
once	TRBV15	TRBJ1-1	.	TGTGCCACCAGCAGAGACTTAAGACAGAACACTGAAGCTTTCTTT	CATSRDLRQNTEAFF
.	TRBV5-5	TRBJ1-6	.	TGTGCCAGCAGCTTGAGTGCCCGCTCCTATAATTCACCCCTCCACTTT	CASSLSARSYNSPLHF
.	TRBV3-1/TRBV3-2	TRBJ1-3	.	TGTGCCAGCAGCTCCCTCGGGGACGGAAACACCATATATTTT	CASSSLGDGNTIYF
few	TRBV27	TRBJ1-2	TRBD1	TGTGCCAGCAGTTATGGCGCCGGGACAGGACGGTATGGCTACACCTTC	CASSYGAGTGRYGYTF
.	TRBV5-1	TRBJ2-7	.	TGCGCCAGCAGCCGATGGGGGCCTAGCCAAGACTACGAGCAGTACTTC	CASSRWGPSQDYEQYF